This TCR beta chain was found in a study of cytomegalovirus exposure and HLA in healthy donors. Study results and limitations: According to a later analysis, TCR clusters from the first cohort tended to co-occur in the roughly 130 validation repertoires. Usually a TCR sequence was rare, but some public TCRs were found in many donors.

Here immunoSEQ multiplex PCR was the method, and the copy in TCRdb shows in-frame clones only, minus some. The top ten clones hold 6.2% of a sample with about 150,000 clones, just under 90% of them seen once. About this clone itself: No antigen is known for it.

An approximately 120-subject validation cohort, separate from the approximately 670-subject first cohort, supplied the donors. V was shortened by 2 bases and J by 3 bases, with 11 bases between the two germline ends. The CDR3 is 15 amino acids. Germline V gives CDR1 MNHEY, CDR2 SMNVEV (reference sequence). Sequenced material: PBMCs. The chain recombines TRBV27 with TRBJ1-5; weak D call: TRBD1 (5 bases). The source is a woman aged 30 to 39 in good health and CMV-seropositive. As DNA, the CDR3 is TGTGCCAGCAGTTTAGCAGGGTTGGCCAATCAGCCCCAGCATTTT. Translating it yields CASSLAGLANQPQHF.